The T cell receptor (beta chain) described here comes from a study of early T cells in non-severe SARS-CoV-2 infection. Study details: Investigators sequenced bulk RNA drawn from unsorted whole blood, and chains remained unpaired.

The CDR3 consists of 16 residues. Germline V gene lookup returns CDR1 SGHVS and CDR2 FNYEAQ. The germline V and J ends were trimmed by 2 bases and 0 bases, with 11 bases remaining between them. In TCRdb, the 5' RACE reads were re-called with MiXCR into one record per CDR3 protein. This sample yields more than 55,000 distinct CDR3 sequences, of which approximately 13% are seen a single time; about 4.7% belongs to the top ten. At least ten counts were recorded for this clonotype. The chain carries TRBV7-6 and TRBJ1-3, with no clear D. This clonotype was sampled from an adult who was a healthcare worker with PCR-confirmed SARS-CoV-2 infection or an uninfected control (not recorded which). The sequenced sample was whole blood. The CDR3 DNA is TGTGCCAGCAGCTTAAGGGAGGGCCCCTCTGGAAACACCATATATTTT. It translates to CASSLREGPSGNTIYF.